This T cell receptor (beta chain) is drawn from a study of regulatory T cells in long-lasting Graves disease. Points from the study as a whole: Gene preferences differed: TRBV28, TRBJ1-2, TRBJ2-5 in persistent cases. Blood alone, not thyroid tissue, was studied. Those with persistent disease had in common more public clonotypes (approximately 2,500) than new patients (roughly 1,000).

Time point indicated: persistent/refractory GD, antithyroid drugs over 5 years with positive TRAb. Scientists built the TCR library using RNA that was extracted from PBMCs. The diagnosis of Graves' disease used American Thyroid Association guidelines. TCR beta libraries were built with iRepertoire HTBI primers and Arm-PCR of CDR3 regions. TCRdb itself ran the multiplex PCR reads through MiXCR, one entry per CDR3 protein. Among 450,000 or so distinct CDR3 sequences listed, roughly 20% were seen once. The CDR3 length is 16 residues. V lost 3 bases and J 5 bases, leaving 19 bases between the germline ends. CDR1 is KGHDR, CDR2 SFDVKD, per germline. This clonotype was recorded a few times. Its antigen is not known.

Sequenced material: peripheral blood mononuclear cells (PBMCs), taken when the disease was refractory, from a patient treated with antithyroid drugs. The chain employs TRBV24-1 and TRBJ2-7; maybe TRBD1 (5 bases). This clonotype originated in a female donor with Graves disease. CDR3 protein: CATSDTRQSPYHEQYF. The DNA for the CDR3 is TGTGCCACCAGTGATACCCGACAGTCACCGTACCACGAGCAGTACTTC.